This TCR beta chain was documented in a study of regulatory T cells in long-lasting Graves disease (dated by TCRdb to the early 2020s). About the investigation overall: Newly diagnosed Graves' disease patients had taken antithyroid drugs for less than 3 months. Persistent Graves' disease patients were compared with newly diagnosed Graves' disease patients by peripheral blood TCR sequencing and RNA sequencing. The study took place in China and was registered as a clinical trial. A total of roughly 35 samples were covered by TCR sequencing, comprising 13 persistent and roughly 20 newly diagnosed Graves' disease patients.

The sample's time point label, decoded: newly diagnosed GD, antithyroid drugs for less than 3 months. For both TCR sequencing and RNA sequencing, RNA was extracted from PBMCs using TRIzol. The diagnosis of Graves' disease followed American Thyroid Association guidelines. The patients came from an endocrinology department in Xi'an, China. Each patient gave approximately 9 milliliters of peripheral blood, collected in an EDTA anticoagulant tube. Ficoll Paque Plus density gradient separation was used to isolate PBMCs, and no additional T cell sorting was done. RNA quality was checked with an Agilent 2100 Bioanalyzer and agarose gel, and concentration with a NanoDrop 2000. This clonotype came up many times. Which antigen it targets is not known. No quality values exist for individual bases; no much larger clone is one base distant. The library was produced with multiplex PCR. Sequencing relied on an Illumina HiSeq 4000. iRepertoire HTBI primers and Arm-PCR amplification of CDR3 regions were used to construct TCR beta libraries. Before sequencing, the PCR products underwent gel purification. On the study's bioinformatics: Gene usage analysis of CDR3 amino acid clonotypes relied on the roughly 67 TRBV and around 14 TRBJ segments identified across samples. COPE and FqMerger were used to merge the filtered high-quality paired reads into contigs. Contigs were aligned with BLAST to IMGT TRBV, TRBD and TRBJ reference genes, and CDR3 was defined per IMGT. Highly expanded clones were defined as clonotypes with a frequency above 0.1%. Shannon entropy was used to measure repertoire diversity, and the Gini coefficient was used to measure V-J evenness. A clonotype found in more than one individual was treated as public. TCRdb took the public reads, trimmed them with fastp at Q25, ran MiXCR for clone calling and kept in-frame beta chains. Identical CDR3 proteins give one entry, which carries the most common genes and DNA. TCRdb assigned the V and J calls; the authors' analysis was not used. The sample table holds more than 450,000 distinct CDR3 sequences, of which around 12% were seen once. 8% to 10% of the sample is held by the ten biggest clonotypes.

Overall study outcomes, separate from this receptor: Persistent Graves' disease patients showed lower TCR Shannon entropy and fewer highly expanded clones than newly diagnosed patients, suggesting clonal expansion. Because the primary lesion, thyroid tissue, could not be accessed, the study looked at peripheral blood alone. The small sample size was acknowledged by the authors as a limitation that may reduce accuracy. A larger number of public clonotypes was shared among persistent patients (around 3,000) than among newly diagnosed patients (around 870). Sequencing and analysis were limited to the TCR beta chain. Preferential use of TRBV28, TRBJ1-2 and TRBJ2-5 was observed in persistent disease, whereas TRBV20-1 and TRBJ2-1 were favored in newly diagnosed disease.

For this chain, trimming is 9 bases at the V end and 3 bases at the J end, and the number of junction bases without a gene match is 27. The CDR3 sequence holds 21 residues, the cysteine and phenylalanine included. Just CDR3 DNA is preserved here, 63 bases in frame from base 1. CDR1 and CDR2 were assigned from the germline V gene (reference sequence) as LNHDA and SQIVND. The same sample was also used in a study of T cells in Graves' hyperthyroidism and ophthalmopathy. As the second study states: Graves' hyperthyroidism was defined as stable when no progression to ophthalmopathy occurred over 18 months of follow-up. The hyperthyroidism patients were between 18 and 65 years old and newly diagnosed, with a disease duration of less than 2 months. The study excluded patients with uncontrolled infections, other autoimmune diseases, pregnancy or lactation. Clinical symptoms, serum thyroxine and TRAb, thyroid ultrasound, and orbital computed tomography formed the basis for the diagnoses. For the first round of RT-PCR on the TCR CDR3, the HTBI primer set was used together with the Qiagen OneStep RT-PCR kit. Most expanded thyroid clonotypes (frequency above 0.001) were also found in blood, which suggests that blood repertoires may mirror thyroid immune responses. A model built on a 13 V-J signature distinguished ophthalmopathy from stable hyperthyroidism, reaching roughly 88% sensitivity and around 81% specificity in cross-validation and 80%/75% in testing. During validation, the model predicted progression to ophthalmopathy a median of about 6.3 months ahead of onset, with approximately 70% sensitivity and around 73% specificity. TCR V-J signatures able to tell the groups apart were searched for in a discovery cohort of 90 to 100 patients, of whom roughly 42 had Graves' ophthalmopathy and under 65 had stable Graves' hyperthyroidism. An independent validation cohort of 18 to 20 hyperthyroidism patients and 17 patients who later progressed to ophthalmopathy tested prospective prediction of ophthalmopathy. The 100 discovery patients were divided at random into training and test sets in a 7:3 ratio. The study also compared thyroid tissue and blood T-cell repertoires from a handful of Graves' hyperthyroidism patients. Following sampling, methimazole starting at 30 mg daily was given to hyperthyroidism patients, and high-dose intravenous methylprednisolone was given to ophthalmopathy patients. A second multiplex PCR round built the libraries, followed by size selection and purification. The libraries were sequenced on an Illumina HiSeq2000 using paired-end 100 bp reads. Raw data were processed with SOAPnuke, discarding reads with adapters, uncalled bases, mean Phred below 15, or no exact constant-primer or identifier match. COPE v1.2.5 was used to merge high-quality paired reads, and clonotypes were defined as unique nucleotide sequences. MiTCR v1.1 was used to align the clonotypes against IMGT TRBV, TRBD and TRBJ reference segments. The analysis included only V-J combinations with a frequency above 0.0001, which together covered more than 99% of the repertoires. A TCS score was defined as the ratio between F50 (clonal expansion) and ExV (chaos), using BLOSUM62-based TCRdist between CDR3 peptides within each V-J. Welch's t-statistics and random forest reduced around 510 V-J features to roughly 13, which were used in a naive Bayes classifier (R e1071). No statistical method was used to fix the sample size in advance, and group allocation was not hidden from the investigators. The paper describes TCR Vbeta CDR3 sequencing of 135 peripheral blood samples, made up of approximately 40 ophthalmopathy patients, more than 70 hyperthyroidism patients and roughly 17 progressor patients.

The rearrangement combines TRBV19 with TRBJ2-5, and 11 junctional nucleotides match TRBD2. The TCR comes from a woman aged 25 to 39 with Graves disease. Donor details come from another sample of the same person, matched by shared clones. The sequences come from peripheral blood mononuclear cells (PBMCs), collected at new diagnosis, from a patient treated with antithyroid drugs. The DNA is as follows: TGTGCCAGCCAACAGCTAGAGACAGAACTAGCGGGAGTGGTGGGTGAAGAGACCCAGTACTTC. Translated, this gives CASQQLETELAGVVGEETQYF.